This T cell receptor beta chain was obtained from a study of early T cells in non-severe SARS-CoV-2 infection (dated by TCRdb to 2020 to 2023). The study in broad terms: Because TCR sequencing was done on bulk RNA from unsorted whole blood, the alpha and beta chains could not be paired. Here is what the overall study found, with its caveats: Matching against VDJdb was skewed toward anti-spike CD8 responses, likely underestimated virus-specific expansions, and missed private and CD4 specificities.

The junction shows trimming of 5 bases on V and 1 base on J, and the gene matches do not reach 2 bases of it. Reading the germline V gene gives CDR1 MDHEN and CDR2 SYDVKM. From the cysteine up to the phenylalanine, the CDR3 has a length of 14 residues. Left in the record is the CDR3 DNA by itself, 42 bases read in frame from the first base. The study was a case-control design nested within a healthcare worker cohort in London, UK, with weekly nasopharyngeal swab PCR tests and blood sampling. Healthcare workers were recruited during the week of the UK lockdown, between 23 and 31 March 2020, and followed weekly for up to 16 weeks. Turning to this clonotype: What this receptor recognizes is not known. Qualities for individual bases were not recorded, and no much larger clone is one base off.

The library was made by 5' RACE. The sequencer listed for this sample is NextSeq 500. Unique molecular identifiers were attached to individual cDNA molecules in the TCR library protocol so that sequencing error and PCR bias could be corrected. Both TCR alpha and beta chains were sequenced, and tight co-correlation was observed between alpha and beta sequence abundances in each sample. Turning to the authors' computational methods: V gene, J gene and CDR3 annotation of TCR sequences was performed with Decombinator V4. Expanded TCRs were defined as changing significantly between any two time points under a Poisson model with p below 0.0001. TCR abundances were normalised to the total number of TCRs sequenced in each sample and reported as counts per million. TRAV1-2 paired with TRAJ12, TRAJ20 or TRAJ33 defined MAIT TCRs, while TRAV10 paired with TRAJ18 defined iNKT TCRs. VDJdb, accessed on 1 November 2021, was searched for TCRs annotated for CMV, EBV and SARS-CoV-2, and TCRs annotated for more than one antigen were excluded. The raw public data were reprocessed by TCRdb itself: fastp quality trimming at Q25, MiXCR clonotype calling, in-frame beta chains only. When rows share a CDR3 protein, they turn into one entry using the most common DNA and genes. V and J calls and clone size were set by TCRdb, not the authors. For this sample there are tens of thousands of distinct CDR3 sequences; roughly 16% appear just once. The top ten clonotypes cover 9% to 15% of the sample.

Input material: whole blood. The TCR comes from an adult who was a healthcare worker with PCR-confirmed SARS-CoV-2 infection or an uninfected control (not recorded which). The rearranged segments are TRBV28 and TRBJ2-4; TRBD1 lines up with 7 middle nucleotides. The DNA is TGTGCCAGCAGTACACAGGGGGCCAAAAACATTCAGTACTTC. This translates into CASSTQGAKNIQYF.